This record covers a single T cell receptor beta chain. Its specificity is not known. This CDR3 has 13 residues. Per the germline V gene, CDR1 is LNHDA and CDR2 is SQIVND (reference sequence). V lost 7 bases and J lost 5; bases outside the gene matches: 5. This entry is derived from a study of T cell repertoires in cytomegalovirus infection. TCRdb analysed the reads with MiXCR anew, one entry per CDR3 protein. The sample holds some 150,000 distinct CDR3 sequences, 5% to 6.5% seen once. Overall study results and limits: The ex vivo response showed dominance by HLA-C-restricted CMV-specific TCR beta clonotypes.

The genes are TRBV19 and TRBJ1-5; TRBD1 matches 7 bases. This sequence originates from a human donor in good health (CMV status not recorded). Some clones in this sample may be carry-over from other donors' samples. The sequencing sample was made of PBMCs. For the CDR3, the DNA is TGTGCCAGTAACGACAGGGACGATCAGCCCCAGCATTTT. Encoded protein: CASNDRDDQPQHF.